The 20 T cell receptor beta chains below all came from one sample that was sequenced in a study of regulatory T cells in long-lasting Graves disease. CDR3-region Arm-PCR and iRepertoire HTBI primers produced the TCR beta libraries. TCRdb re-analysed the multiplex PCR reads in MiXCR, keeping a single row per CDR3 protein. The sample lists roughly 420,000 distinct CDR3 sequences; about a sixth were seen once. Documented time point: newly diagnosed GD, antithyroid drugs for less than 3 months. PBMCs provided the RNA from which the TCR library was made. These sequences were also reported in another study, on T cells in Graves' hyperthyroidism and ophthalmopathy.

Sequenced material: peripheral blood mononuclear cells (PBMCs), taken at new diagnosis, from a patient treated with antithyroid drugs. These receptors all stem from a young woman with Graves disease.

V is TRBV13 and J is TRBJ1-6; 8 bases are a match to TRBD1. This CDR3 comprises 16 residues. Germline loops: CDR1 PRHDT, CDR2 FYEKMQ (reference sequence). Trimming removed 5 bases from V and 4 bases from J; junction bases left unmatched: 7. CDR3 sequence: CASSLQGDKYNSPLHF. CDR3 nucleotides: TGTGCCAGCAGCCTACAGGGGGATAAATATAATTCACCCCTCCACTTT.

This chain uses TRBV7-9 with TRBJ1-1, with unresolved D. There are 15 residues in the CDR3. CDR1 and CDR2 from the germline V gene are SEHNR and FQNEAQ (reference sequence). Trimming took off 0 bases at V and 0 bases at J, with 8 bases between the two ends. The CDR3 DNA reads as TGTGCCAGCAGCTTAGCGGTCCCTTTGAACACTGAAGCTTTCTTT. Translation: CASSLAVPLNTEAFF.

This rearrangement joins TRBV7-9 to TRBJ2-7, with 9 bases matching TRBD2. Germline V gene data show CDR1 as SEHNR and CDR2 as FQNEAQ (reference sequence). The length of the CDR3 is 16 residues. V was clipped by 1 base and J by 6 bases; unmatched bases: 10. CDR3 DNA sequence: TGTGCCAGCAGCTTAGGTTTTGGGCTAGCGGGACCCGAGCAGTACTTC. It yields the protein CASSLGFGLAGPEQYF.

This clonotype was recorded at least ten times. CDR3 residues: CASSPDPGNTGELFF. CDR3 in DNA: TGTGCCAGCTCACCGGACCCAGGGAACACCGGGGAGCTGTTTTTT. V is TRBV18 and J is TRBJ2-2; no reliable D call. Looked up from germline, CDR1 is KGHSH and CDR2 is LQKENI. V dropped 3 bases and J dropped 1 base, with 9 bases sitting between them. The CDR3 is 15 amino acids.

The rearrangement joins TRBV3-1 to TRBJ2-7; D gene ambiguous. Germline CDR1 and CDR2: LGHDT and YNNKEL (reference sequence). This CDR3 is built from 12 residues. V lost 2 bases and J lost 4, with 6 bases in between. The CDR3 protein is CASSQFGYEQYF. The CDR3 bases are TGTGCCAGCAGCCAATTCGGATACGAGCAGTACTTC.

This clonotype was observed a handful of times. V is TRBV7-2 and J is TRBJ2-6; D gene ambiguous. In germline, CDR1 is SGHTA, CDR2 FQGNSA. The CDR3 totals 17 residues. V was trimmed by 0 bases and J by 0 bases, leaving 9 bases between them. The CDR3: CASSLARGNSGANVLTF. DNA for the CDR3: TGTGCCAGCAGCTTAGCGCGAGGAAACTCTGGGGCCAACGTCCTGACTTTC.

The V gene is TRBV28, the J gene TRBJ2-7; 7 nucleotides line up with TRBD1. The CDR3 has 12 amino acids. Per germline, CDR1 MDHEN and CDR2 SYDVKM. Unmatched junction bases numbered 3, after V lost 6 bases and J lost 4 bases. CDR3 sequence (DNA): TGTGCCAGCAGGACAGGGCTATACGAGCAGTACTTC. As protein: CASRTGLYEQYF.

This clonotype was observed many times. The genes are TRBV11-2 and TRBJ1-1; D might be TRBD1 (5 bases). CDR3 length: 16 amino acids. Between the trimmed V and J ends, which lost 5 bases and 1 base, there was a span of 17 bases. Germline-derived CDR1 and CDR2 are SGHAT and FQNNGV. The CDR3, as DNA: TGTGCCAGCAGCCCTTCACCCGGACATCCGAACACTGAAGCTTTCTTT. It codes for CASSPSPGHPNTEAFF.

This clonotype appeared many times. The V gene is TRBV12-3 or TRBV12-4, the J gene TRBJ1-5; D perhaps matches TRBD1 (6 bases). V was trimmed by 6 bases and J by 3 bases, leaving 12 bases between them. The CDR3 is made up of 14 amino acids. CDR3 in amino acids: CASRAGQNNQPQHF. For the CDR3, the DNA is TGTGCCAGCAGGGCCGGACAGAACAATCAGCCCCAGCATTTT.

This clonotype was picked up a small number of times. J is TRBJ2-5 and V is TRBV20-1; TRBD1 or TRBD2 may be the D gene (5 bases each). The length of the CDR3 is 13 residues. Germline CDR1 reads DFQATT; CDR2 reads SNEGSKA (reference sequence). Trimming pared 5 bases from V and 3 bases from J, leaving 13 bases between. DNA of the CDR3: TGCAGTGCTGGCCAGCTGGGGGAAGAGACCCAGTACTTC. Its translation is CSAGQLGEETQYF.

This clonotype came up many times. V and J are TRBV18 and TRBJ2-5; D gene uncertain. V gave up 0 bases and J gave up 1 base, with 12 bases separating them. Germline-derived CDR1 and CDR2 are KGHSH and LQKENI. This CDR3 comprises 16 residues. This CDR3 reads CASSPPHRVGQETQYF. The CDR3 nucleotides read TGTGCCAGCTCACCACCTCACCGGGTAGGCCAAGAGACCCAGTACTTC.

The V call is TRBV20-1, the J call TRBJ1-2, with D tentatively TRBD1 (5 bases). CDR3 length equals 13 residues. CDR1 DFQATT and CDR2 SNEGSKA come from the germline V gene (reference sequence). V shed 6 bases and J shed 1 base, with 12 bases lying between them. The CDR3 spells CSARTQDNYGYTF. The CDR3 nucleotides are TGCAGTGCCCGGACACAGGATAACTATGGCTACACCTTC.

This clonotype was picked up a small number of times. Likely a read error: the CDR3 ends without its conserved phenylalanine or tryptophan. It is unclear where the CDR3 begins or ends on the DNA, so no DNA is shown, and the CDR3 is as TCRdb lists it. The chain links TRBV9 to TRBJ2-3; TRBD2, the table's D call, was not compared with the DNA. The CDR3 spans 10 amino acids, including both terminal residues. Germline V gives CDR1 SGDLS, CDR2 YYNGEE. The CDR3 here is CASSAPRLLR.

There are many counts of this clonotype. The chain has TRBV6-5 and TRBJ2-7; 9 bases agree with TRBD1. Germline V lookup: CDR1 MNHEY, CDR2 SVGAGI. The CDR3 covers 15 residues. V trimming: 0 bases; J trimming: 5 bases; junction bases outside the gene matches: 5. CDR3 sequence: CASSYSGTGSHEQYF. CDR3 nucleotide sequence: TGTGCCAGCAGTTACTCAGGGACAGGGTCCCACGAGCAGTACTTC.

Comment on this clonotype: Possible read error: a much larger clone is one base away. CDR3 in DNA: TGTGCCAGCAGGACCCTAGCGGGCTCCTACGAGCAGTTCTTC. It codes for CASRTLAGSYEQFF. The chain couples TRBV27 to TRBJ2-1; 8 nucleotides agree with TRBD2. CDR3 length: 14 residues. Germline trimming cut 6 bases from V and 10 bases from J; bases unmatched to any gene: 11. Germline-derived CDR1 and CDR2 are MNHEY and SMNVEV (reference sequence).

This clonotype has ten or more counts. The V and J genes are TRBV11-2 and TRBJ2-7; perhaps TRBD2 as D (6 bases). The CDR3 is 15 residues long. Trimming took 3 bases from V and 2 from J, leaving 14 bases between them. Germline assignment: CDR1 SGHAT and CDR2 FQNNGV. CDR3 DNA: TGTGCCAGCAGCTTCAAAATCGGGAGTCCCTACGAGCAGTACTTC. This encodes CASSFKIGSPYEQYF. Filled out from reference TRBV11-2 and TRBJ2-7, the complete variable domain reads EAGVAQSPRYKIIEKRQSVAFWCNPISGHATLYWYQQILGQGPKLLIQFQNNGVVDDSQLPKDRFSAERLKGVDSTLKIQPAKLEDSAVYLCASSFKIGSPYEQYFGPGTRLTVT.

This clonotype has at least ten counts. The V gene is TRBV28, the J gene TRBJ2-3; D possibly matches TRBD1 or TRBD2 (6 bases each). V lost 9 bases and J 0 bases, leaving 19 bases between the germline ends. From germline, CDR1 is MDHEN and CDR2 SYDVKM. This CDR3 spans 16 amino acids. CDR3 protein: CASDPGAYISTDTQYF. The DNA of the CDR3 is TGTGCCAGTGACCCGGGGGCCTACATTAGCACAGATACGCAGTATTTT.

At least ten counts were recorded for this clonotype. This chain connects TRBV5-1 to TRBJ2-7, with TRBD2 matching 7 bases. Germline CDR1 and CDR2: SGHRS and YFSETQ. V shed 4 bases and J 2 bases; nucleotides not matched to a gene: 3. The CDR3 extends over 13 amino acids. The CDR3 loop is CASSPLATYEQYF. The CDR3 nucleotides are TGCGCCAGCAGCCCACTAGCGACCTACGAGCAGTACTTC.

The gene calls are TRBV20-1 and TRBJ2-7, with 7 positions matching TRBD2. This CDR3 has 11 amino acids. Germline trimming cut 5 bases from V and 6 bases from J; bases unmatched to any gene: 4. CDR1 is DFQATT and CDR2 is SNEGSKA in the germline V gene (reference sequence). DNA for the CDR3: TGCAGTGCTGGGGCGGGAGTCGAGCAGTACTTC. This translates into CSAGAGVEQYF.

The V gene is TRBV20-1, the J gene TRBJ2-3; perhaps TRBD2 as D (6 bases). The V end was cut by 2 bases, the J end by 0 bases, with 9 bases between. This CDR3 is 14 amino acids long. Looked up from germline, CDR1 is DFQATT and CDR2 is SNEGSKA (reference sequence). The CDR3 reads CSARLAPSTDTQYF. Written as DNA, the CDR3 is TGCAGTGCTAGACTAGCGCCTAGCACAGATACGCAGTATTTT.